The 7 T cell receptor beta chains below were found in one sample sequenced in a study of cytotoxic CD8 clonotypes in ibrutinib-treated CLL. TCRdb's table, derived via immunoSEQ multiplex PCR, lists solely in-frame clones and lacks some. The profile shows more than 10,000 clones, 70% to 80% of them singletons. The sample was PBMCs, taken at disease progression, from a patient treated with ibrutinib. The receptors stem from a human donor with chronic lymphocytic leukemia.

The V call is TRBV6-6, the J call TRBJ2-7; 12 bases map to TRBD2. The CDR3 loop spans 15 amino acids. V lost 6 bases to trimming and J lost 5 bases; unmatched junction nucleotides: 8. Germline V CDR1 and CDR2: MNHNY, SVGAGI (reference sequence). The CDR3 nucleotides are TGTGCCAGCAGCAAACCGACTAGCGGGAGCAACGAGCAGTACTTC. It specifies CASSKPTSGSNEQYF.

The genes are TRBV6-1 and TRBJ1-2, with D perhaps matching TRBD1 (5 bases). Trimming left V 1 base short and J 4 bases short, with 19 bases between. The CDR3 has 17 residues. Germline assignment: CDR1 MNHNS and CDR2 SASEGT. CDR3 DNA: TGTGCCAGCAGTGAAGGAGCGAGGCAGACAGCTCTCTATGGCTACACCTTC. Translation gives CASSEGARQTALYGYTF.

This rearrangement joins TRBV4-2 to TRBJ2-2; 11 bases line up with TRBD2. Trimming at V came to 3 bases and at J to 0 bases, leaving 0 bases not matched to a gene. This CDR3 is 16 amino acids long. CDR1 LGHNA and CDR2 YNFKEQ come from the germline V gene. CDR3 sequence reads: CASSHSGRANTGELFF. The CDR3 nucleotides read TGTGCCAGCAGCCATAGCGGGAGGGCGAACACCGGGGAGCTGTTTTTT.

This rearrangement joins TRBV10-3 to TRBJ1-3; D possibly corresponds to TRBD1 (5 bases). V was shortened by 5 bases and J by 0 bases, with 14 bases between the two germline ends. Germline lookup yields CDR1 ENHRY and CDR2 SYGVKD. The CDR3 is 16 amino acids. The CDR3 DNA is TGTGCCATCAGTCCACCGGGACGGATCTCTGGAAACACCATATATTTT. Its translation is CAISPPGRISGNTIYF.

Comments on this clone: Within the sample, other DNA sequences also encode this same CDR3. The chain uses TRBV9 and TRBJ1-4, with D unresolved. The CDR3 is 12 amino acids. The V gene lost 3 bases and the J gene lost 4 bases, with 4 bases spanning the gap. The germline V gene has CDR1 SGDLS and CDR2 YYNGEE. The CDR3 loop is CASSGLNEKLFF. CDR3 sequence (DNA): TGTGCCAGCAGCGGGCTTAATGAAAAACTGTTTTTT.

V usage is TRBV18 and J usage is TRBJ1-2; D ambiguous. V dropped 3 bases and J dropped 2 bases, with 13 bases sitting between them. The CDR3 contains 15 residues. Germline CDR1 is KGHSH and CDR2 is LQKENI. CDR3 amino acids: CASSPTDGWNYGYTF. The CDR3, as DNA: TGTGCCAGCTCACCTACGGACGGGTGGAACTATGGCTACACCTTC.

The CDR3 coding sequence is TGTGCCAGTAGTTCTTGGCCAGATACGCAGTATTTT. It yields the protein CASSSWPDTQYF. The J gene is TRBJ2-3, the V gene TRBV19; no firm D call. The germline V and J ends were trimmed by 5 bases and 4 bases, with 7 bases remaining between them. This CDR3 region has 12 residues. Germline CDR1 is LNHDA and CDR2 is SQIVND (reference sequence).